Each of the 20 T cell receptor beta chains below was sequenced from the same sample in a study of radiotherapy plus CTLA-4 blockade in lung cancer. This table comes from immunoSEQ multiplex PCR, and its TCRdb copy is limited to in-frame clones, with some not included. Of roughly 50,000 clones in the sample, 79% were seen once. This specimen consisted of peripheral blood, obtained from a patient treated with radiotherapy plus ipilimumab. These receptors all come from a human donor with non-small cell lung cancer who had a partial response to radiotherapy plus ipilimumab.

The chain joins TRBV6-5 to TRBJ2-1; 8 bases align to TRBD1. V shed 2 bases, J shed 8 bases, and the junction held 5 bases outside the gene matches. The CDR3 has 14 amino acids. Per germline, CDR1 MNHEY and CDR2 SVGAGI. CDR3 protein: CASSYTGQGDEQFF. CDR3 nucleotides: TGTGCCAGCAGTTACACCGGACAGGGCGATGAGCAGTTCTTC.

The CDR3 loop is CASSPQRGDYNEQFF. For the CDR3, the DNA is TGTGCCAGCAGCCCCCAGCGGGGGGACTACAATGAGCAGTTCTTC. V usage is TRBV7-6 and J usage is TRBJ2-1; 9 bases map to TRBD2. Trimming took 5 bases from V and 3 from J; bases not matched to a gene: 5. Germline V gene lookup returns CDR1 SGHVS and CDR2 FNYEAQ. The CDR3 totals 15 residues.

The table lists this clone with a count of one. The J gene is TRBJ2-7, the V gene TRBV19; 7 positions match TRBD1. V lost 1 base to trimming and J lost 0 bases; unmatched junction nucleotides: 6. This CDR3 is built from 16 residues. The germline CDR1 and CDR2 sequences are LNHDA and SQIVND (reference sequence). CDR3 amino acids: CASSIATGANSYEQYF. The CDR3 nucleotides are TGTGCCAGTAGTATAGCCACAGGGGCCAACTCCTACGAGCAGTACTTC.

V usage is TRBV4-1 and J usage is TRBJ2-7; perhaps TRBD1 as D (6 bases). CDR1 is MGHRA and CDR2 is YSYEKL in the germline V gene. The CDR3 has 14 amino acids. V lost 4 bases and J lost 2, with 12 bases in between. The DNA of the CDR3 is TGCGCCAGCAGCCCTACAGGGTTAGCCTACGAGCAGTACTTC. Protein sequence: CASSPTGLAYEQYF.

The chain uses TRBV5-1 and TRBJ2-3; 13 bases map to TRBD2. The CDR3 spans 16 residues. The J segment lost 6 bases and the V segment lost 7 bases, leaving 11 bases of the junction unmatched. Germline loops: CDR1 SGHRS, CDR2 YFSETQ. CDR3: CASAIVLAGGKDTQYF. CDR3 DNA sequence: TGCGCCAGCGCCATCGTACTAGCGGGGGGGAAGGATACGCAGTATTTT.

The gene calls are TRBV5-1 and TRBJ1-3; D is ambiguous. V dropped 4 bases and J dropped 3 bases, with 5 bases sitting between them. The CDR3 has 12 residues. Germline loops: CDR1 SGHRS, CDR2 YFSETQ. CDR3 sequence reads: CASSRGGNTIYF. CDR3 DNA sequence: TGCGCCAGCAGCCGCGGTGGAAACACCATATATTTT.

The CDR3 sequence is CATSRAGGTYEQYF. CDR3 DNA sequence: TGTGCCACCAGCAGGGCAGGGGGAACCTACGAGCAGTACTTC. V gene TRBV15 combines with J gene TRBJ2-7, with 7 positions matching TRBD1. The CDR3 runs to 14 residues. Looked up from germline, CDR1 is LNHNV and CDR2 is YYDKDF (reference sequence). After removal of 3 bases from V and 2 bases from J, the junction contained 4 bases not matched to a gene.

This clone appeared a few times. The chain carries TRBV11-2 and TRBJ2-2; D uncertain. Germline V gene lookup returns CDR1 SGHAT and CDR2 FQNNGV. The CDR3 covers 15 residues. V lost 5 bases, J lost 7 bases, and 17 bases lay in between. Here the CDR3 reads CASSPRGSFGGELFF. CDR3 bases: TGTGCCAGCAGCCCCCGCGGATCGTTCGGCGGGGAGCTGTTTTTT.

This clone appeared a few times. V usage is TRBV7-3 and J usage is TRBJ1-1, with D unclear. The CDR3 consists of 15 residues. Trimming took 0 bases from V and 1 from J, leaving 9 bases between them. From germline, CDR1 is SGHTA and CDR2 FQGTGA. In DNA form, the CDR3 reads TGTGCCAGCAGCTTAACGGGCAGCCCGAACACTGAAGCTTTCTTT. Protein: CASSLTGSPNTEAFF.

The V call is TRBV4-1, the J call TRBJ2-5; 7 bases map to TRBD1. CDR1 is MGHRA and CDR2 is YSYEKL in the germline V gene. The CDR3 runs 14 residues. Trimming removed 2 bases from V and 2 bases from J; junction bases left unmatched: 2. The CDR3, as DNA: TGCGCCAGCAGCCAAACGACAGGGCAAGAGACCCAGTACTTC. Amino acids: CASSQTTGQETQYF.

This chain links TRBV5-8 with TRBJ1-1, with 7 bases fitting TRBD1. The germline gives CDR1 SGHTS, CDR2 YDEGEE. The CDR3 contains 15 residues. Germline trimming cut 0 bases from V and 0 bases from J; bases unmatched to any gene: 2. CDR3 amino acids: CASSLGGTVNTEAFF. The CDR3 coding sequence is TGTGCCAGCAGCTTGGGAGGGACAGTGAACACTGAAGCTTTCTTT.

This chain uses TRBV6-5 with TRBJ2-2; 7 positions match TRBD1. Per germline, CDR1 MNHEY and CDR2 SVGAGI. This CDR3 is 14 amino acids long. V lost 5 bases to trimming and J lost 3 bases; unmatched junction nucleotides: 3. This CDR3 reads CASSRQGYTGELFF. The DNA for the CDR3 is TGTGCCAGCAGTCGACAGGGCTACACCGGGGAGCTGTTTTTT.

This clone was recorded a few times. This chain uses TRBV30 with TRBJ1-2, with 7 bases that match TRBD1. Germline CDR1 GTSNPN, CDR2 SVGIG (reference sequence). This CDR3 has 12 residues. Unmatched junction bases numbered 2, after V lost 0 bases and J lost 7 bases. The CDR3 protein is CAWSVQGFGYTF. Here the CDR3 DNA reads TGTGCCTGGAGTGTACAGGGGTTTGGCTACACCTTC.

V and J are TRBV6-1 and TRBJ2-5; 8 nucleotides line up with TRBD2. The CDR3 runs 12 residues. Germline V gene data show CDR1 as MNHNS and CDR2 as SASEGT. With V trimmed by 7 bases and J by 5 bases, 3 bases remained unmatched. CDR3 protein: CASTGGKETQYF. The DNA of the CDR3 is TGTGCCAGCACGGGGGGGAAGGAGACCCAGTACTTC.

The CDR3 reads CATDRDMTNTEAFF. CDR3 coding DNA: TGTGCCACCGACAGGGATATGACTAACACTGAAGCTTTCTTT. This chain uses TRBV15 with TRBJ1-1, with 7 bases matching TRBD1. With 8 bases clipped from V and 2 bases from J, the junction kept 8 bases outside the gene matches. The CDR3 loop spans 14 amino acids. The V gene's germline CDR1 is LNHNV and CDR2 YYDKDF (reference sequence).

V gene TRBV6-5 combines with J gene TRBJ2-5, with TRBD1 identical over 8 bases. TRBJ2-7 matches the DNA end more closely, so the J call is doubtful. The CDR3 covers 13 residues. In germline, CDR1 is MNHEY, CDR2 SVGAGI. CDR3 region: CASSGRTGNEQYF. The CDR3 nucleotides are TGTGCCAGCAGTGGTAGGACAGGGAACGAGCAGTACTTC.

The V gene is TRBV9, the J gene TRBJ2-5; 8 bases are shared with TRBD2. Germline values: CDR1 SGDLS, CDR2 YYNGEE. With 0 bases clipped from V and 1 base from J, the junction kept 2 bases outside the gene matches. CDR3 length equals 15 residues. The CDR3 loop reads CASSVGGGIQETQYF. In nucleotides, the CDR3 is TGTGCCAGCAGCGTAGGCGGGGGGATCCAAGAGACCCAGTACTTC.

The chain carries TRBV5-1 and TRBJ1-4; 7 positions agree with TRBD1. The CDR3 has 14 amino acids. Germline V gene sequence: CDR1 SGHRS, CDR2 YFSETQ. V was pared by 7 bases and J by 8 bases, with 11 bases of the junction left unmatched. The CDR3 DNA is TGCGCCAGCGCAAAAACAGGGGAACGGGAAAAACTGTTTTTT. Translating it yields CASAKTGEREKLFF.

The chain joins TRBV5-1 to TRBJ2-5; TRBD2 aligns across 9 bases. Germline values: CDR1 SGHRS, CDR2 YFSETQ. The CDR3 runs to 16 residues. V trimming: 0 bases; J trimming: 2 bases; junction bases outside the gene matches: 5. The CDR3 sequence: CASSLEPSGNQETQYF. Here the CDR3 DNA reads TGCGCCAGCAGCTTGGAGCCTAGCGGGAATCAAGAGACCCAGTACTTC.

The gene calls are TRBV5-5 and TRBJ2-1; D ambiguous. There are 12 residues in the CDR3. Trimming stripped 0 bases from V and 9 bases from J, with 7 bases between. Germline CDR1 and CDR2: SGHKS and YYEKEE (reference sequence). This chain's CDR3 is CASSLGLGEQFF. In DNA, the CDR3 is TGTGCCAGCAGCTTGGGACTCGGTGAGCAGTTCTTC.